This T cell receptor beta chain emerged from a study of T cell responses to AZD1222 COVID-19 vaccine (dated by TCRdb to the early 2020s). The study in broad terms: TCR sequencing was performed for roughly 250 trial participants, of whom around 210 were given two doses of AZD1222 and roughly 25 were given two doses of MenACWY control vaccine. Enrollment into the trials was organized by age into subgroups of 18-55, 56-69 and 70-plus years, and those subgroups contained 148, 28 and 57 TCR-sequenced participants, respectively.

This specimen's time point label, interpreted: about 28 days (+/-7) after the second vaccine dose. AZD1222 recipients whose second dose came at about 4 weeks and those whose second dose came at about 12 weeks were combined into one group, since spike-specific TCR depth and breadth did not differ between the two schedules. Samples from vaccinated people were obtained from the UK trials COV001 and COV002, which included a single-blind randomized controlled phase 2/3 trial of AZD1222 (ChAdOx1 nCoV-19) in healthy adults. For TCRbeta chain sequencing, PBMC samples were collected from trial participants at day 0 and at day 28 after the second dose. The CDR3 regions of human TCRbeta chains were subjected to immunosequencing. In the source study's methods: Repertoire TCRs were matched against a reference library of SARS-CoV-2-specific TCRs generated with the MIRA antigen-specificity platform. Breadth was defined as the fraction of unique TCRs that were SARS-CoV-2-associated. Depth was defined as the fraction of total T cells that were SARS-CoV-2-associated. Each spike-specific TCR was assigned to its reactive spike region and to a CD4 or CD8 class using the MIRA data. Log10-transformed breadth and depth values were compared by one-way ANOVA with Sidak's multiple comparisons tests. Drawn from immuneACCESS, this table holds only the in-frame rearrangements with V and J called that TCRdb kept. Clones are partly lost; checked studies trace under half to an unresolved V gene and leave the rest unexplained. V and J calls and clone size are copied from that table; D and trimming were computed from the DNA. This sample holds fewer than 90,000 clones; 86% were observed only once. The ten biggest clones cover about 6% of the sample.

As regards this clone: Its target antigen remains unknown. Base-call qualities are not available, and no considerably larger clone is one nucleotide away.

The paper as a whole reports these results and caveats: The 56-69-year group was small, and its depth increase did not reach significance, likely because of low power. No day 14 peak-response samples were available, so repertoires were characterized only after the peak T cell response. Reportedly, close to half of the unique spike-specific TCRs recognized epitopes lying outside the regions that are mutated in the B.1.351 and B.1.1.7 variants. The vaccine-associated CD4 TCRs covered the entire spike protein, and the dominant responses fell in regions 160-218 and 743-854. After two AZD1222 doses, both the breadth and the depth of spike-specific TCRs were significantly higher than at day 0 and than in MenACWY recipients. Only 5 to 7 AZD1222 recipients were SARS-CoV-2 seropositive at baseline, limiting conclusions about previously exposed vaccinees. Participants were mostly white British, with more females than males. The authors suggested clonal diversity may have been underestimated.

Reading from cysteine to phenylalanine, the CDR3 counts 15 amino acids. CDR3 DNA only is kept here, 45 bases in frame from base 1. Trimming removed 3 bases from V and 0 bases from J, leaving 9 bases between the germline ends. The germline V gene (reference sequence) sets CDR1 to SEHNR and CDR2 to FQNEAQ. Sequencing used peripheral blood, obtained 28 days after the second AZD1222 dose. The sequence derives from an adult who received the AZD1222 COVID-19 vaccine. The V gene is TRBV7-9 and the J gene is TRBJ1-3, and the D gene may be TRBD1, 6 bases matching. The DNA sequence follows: TGTGCCAGCAGCTTCGGACAGACCTCTGGAAACACCATATATTTT. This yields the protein CASSFGQTSGNTIYF.